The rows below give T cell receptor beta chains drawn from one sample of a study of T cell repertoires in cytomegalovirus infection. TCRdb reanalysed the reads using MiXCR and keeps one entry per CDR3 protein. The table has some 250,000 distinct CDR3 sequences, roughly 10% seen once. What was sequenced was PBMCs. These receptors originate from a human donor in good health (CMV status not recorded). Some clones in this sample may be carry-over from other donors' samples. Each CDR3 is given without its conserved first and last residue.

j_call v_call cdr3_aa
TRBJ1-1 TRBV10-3 AIRGLMNTEAF
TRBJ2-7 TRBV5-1 ASSSGLASYEQY
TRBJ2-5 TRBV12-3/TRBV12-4 ASSFFGTGGEETQY
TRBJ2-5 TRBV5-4 ASSSTPLAGHQETQY
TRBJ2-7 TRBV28 ASPPVGGQVGEQY
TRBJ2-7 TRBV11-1 ASSLSEWLLAEHAYEQY
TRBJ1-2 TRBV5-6 ASSLVRTYGYT
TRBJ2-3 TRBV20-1 SPSLRSSTDTQY
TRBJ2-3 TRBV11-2 ASSIRTARDTQY
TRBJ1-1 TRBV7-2 ASSLAIRQGGNTEAF
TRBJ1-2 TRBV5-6 ASSLGQVYYGYT
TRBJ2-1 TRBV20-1 SARGVGGPRNEQF
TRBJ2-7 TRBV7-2 ASSLARVSEQY
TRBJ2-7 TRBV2 ASRLEGQGPYEQY
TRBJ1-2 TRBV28 ASNTGLVGYT
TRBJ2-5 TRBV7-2 ASSLGGGPGETQY
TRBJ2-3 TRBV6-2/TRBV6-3 ASSSDTPAGDTQY
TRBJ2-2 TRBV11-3 ASSGTGGTGELF
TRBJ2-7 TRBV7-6 ASSPIGTREQY
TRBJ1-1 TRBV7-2 ASSPVRNTEAF
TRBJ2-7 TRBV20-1 SARDQQGGYEQY
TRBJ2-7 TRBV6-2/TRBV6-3 ASRGTASYEQY
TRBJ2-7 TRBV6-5 ASSLYTGSETQY
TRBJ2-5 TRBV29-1 SVVETIKETQY
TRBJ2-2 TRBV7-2 ASSPRSVSGTNTGELF
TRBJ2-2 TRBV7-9 ASRPTGGGAGELF
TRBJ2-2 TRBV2 ASSPGNKPGELF
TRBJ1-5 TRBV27 ASSLSHLRGGSNQPQH
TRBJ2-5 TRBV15 ATSPAGLRLARETQY
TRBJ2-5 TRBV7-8 ASSSQAIREETQY
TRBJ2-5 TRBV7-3 ASSPQRGEGTQY
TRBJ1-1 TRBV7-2 ASSRSVNTEAF
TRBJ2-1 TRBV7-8 ASSPEGGRGEQF
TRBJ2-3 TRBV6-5 ASSPRETDTQY
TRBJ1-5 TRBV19 ASNQSGGNQPQH
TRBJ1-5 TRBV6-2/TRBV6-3 ASSYPRGPQH
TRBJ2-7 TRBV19 ASKTDGTSGRAY
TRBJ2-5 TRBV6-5 ASSYSGSTVGQGTQY
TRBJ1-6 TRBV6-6 ASSFETENSPLH
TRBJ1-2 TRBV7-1 ASIRGTGDGYT
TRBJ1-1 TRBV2 ASRSDPINTEAF
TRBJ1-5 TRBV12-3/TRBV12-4 ASGPGYNQPQH
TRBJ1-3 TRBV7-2 ASSFGGSSGNTIY
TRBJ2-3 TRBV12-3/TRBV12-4 ASRVDGTDTQY
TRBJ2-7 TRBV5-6 ASSNPGLSSYEQY
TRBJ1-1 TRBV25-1 ASSTGTNTEAF
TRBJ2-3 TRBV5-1 ASSEPTGSGTQY
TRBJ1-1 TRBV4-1 ASSQEAVLNTEAF
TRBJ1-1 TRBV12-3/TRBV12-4 ASSPRTGENTEAF
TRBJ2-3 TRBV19 ASSLAGGPVDTQY
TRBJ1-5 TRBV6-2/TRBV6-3 ASSWDSRRGNQPQH
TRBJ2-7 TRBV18 ASSPAAGFYEQY
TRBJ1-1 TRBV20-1 SASLGQLLNTEAF
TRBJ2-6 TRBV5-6 ASSLDVTGSSGANVLT
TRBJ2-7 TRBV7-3 ASSFGTAPYEQY
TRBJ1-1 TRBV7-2 ASSTGTGPPNTEAF
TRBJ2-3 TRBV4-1 ASSQDLNFLKTDTQY
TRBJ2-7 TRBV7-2 ASSRLNYEQY
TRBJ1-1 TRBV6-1 ASSDGQNTEAF